This TCR beta chain was captured by sequencing in a study of T cell repertoires in ileal Crohn's disease. There are 13 residues in the CDR3. The germline V gene encodes CDR1 SNHLY and CDR2 FYNNEI. V was cut by 4 bases and J by 4 bases, with 8 bases left in between. Some clones are missing from TCRdb's copy, which holds only in-frame ones; the method was immunoSEQ multiplex PCR. The sample comprises fewer than 2,500 clones, roughly 81% of which are singletons, and about 6.5% rests with the top ten. This clone was observed a few times. The chain combines TRBV2 with TRBJ1-5; D uncertain. The TCR sequence derives from an adult with Crohn's disease. The sequencing sample was made of ileal tissue. The CDR3 reads CASSVTSNQPQHF. As DNA, the CDR3 is TGTGCCAGCAGTGTAACCTCTAATCAGCCCCAGCATTTT.